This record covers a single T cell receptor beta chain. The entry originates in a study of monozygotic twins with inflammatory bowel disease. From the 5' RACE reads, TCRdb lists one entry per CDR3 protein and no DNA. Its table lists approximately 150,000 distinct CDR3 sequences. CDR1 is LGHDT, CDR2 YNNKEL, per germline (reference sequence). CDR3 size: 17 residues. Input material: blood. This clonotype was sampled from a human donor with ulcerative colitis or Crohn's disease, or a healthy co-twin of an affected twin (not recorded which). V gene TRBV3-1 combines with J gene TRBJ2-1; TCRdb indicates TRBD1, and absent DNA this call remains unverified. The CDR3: CASSEDTGTAPHNEQFF.